Shown below are 7 T cell receptor beta chains from a single sample sequenced in a study of OX40 agonist ivuxolimab in advanced cancers. Measured with immunoSEQ multiplex PCR; TCRdb has only the in-frame clones, and not every one. Seen here are some 44,000 clones, 65% to 85% observed once, and the top ten hold 5% to 6.5%. The sample here was CD4+ or CD8+ T cells sorted from blood, taken in a trial of the OX40 agonist ivuxolimab. The source of these receptors is an adult with an advanced solid tumor such as melanoma, head and neck, liver or kidney cancer.

The chain combines TRBV29-1 with TRBJ2-3; 16 bases match TRBD2. Germline-derived CDR1 and CDR2 are SQVTM and ANQGSEA. The CDR3 runs to 16 residues. The CDR3 sequence: CGVGGLAGGRTDTQYF. CDR3 coding DNA: TGCGGGGTAGGGGGACTAGCGGGAGGGAGGACAGATACGCAGTATTTT.

As DNA, the CDR3 is TGTGCCAGCAGCCGAGACGGTAGCGGGAACTCTTACGAGCAGTACTTC. This translates into CASSRDGSGNSYEQYF. V usage is TRBV7-8 and J usage is TRBJ2-7; TRBD2 matches 8 bases. The germline gives CDR1 SGHVS, CDR2 FQNEAQ. The CDR3 loop spans 16 amino acids. The V and J ends lost 5 bases and 4 bases, in that order; junction bases with no gene match: 13.

This chain links TRBV6-1 with TRBJ1-1; no reliable D call. This CDR3 is 11 amino acids long. Germline loops: CDR1 MNHNS, CDR2 SASEGT. V was cut by 10 bases and J by 0 bases, with 6 bases left in between. Written as DNA, the CDR3 is TGTGCCATTGATTTGAACACTGAAGCTTTCTTT. Translation: CAIDLNTEAFF.

In nucleotides, the CDR3 is TGTGCCAGCAGCGTAGGAGGGTCCGGCAATCAGCCCCAGCATTTT. Translated, it gives CASSVGGSGNQPQHF. This chain connects TRBV9 to TRBJ1-5; D remains unclear. V gave up 0 bases and J gave up 2 bases, with 9 bases separating them. The germline V gene encodes CDR1 SGDLS and CDR2 YYNGEE. The CDR3 loop spans 15 amino acids.

V is TRBV28 and J is TRBJ1-2, with unresolved D. V gave up 7 bases and J gave up 8 bases, with 23 bases separating them. CDR3 size: 15 residues. Germline CDR1 is MDHEN and CDR2 is SYDVKM. The CDR3 reads CASTPTSSVYGGYTF. The CDR3 DNA is TGTGCCAGCACCCCAACATCTTCAGTTTATGGCGGCTACACCTTC.

This chain links TRBV5-1 with TRBJ2-7; 8 nucleotides align to TRBD2. The CDR3 is made up of 14 amino acids. The junction had 6 bases not matched to a gene; V was cut back by 2 bases and J by 5 bases. Germline V gene data show CDR1 as SGHRS and CDR2 as YFSETQ. The CDR3 DNA follows: TGCGCCAGCAGCTTAACAGCGGGAGCAAACGAGCAGTACTTC. The encoded protein is CASSLTAGANEQYF.

The chain joins TRBV15 to TRBJ1-4; tentatively, D is TRBD1 (6 bases). CDR1 is LNHNV, CDR2 YYDKDF, per germline (reference sequence). The CDR3 loop spans 19 amino acids. V lost 1 base, J lost 0 bases, and 18 bases lay in between. The CDR3 sequence: CATSRGRTARISTNEKLFF. The CDR3 nucleotides are TGTGCCACCAGCAGAGGGAGGACAGCCCGAATCTCAACTAATGAAAAACTGTTTTTT.